The clone carrying this T cell receptor (beta chain) was counted once. As yet, its antigen is unknown. This record belongs to a study of T cell clonotyping in hematopoietic cell transplantation. Study-wide results and caveats: No sorting was done, leaving CD4 and CD8 contributions mixed.

Using immunoSEQ multiplex PCR, the repertoire was profiled, and TCRdb retains in-frame clones only, with some absent. Of over 10,000 clones in the sample, less than 60% were seen once. J gave up 5 bases and V 0 bases, and 7 bases lay outside the gene matches. Germline assignment: CDR1 SGHDT and CDR2 YYEEEE. The CDR3 loop spans 15 amino acids. The sequence came from a man in his fifties or sixties in good health. Some clones in this sample may be carry-over from other donors' samples. The sequencing sample was made of peripheral blood mononuclear cells. The rearrangement links TRBV5-6 to TRBJ1-2; TRBD1 aligns across 7 bases. This chain's CDR3 is CASSLETGKTYGYTF. The CDR3 DNA follows: TGTGCCAGCAGCTTGGAGACAGGGAAAACGTATGGCTACACCTTC.